This TCR beta chain was sequenced in a study of cytomegalovirus exposure and HLA in healthy donors. With regard to this clone: Its antigen is unidentified.

Donors likely had unrecorded immune exposures despite being nominally healthy when sampled. Primers for the PCR totalled 60 Vbeta and 13 Jbeta. Sequenced by immunoSEQ multiplex PCR; TCRdb stores in-frame clones only, minus some. The sample carries about 89,000 clones, approximately 79% recorded once. Study observations and caveats: Sequencing probably produced one cluster of sequence variants that were highly shared.

The CDR3 totals 12 residues. The V gene lost 8 bases and the J gene lost 5 bases, with 16 bases spanning the gap. Germline CDR1 GTSNPN, CDR2 SVGIG (reference sequence). This TCR was sampled from a male donor in good health and CMV-seronegative. This chain uses TRBV30 with TRBJ2-7, with D maybe TRBD1 (5 bases). What was sequenced was PBMCs. The CDR3 coding sequence is TGTGCCGGGGTCGGGTCCAGGGACGAGCAGTACTTC. It translates to CAGVGSRDEQYF.